The 25 T cell receptor beta chains in this list originate from one sample, sequenced in a study of control samples from healthy donors and cancer patients. The repertoire was sequenced with immunoSEQ multiplex PCR; TCRdb's copy has only in-frame clones and lacks some. This sample has about 120,000 clones, with 90% to 95% found just once. Sequences were obtained from PBMCs. The receptors were sampled from a man in his fifties or sixties with head and neck cancer.

The chain is built from TRBV5-1 and TRBJ1-2; tentative D call: TRBD1 (6 bases). Germline V lookup: CDR1 SGHRS, CDR2 YFSETQ. The CDR3 consists of 14 residues. Trimming removed 0 bases at V and 4 bases at J, with 10 bases between. The CDR3 here is CASSLEGQSYGYTF. The CDR3 DNA reads as TGCGCCAGCAGCTTGGAGGGACAATCCTATGGCTACACCTTC. Full variable domain (missing parts from reference TRBV5-1 and TRBJ1-2): KAGVTQTPRYLIKTRGQQVTLSCSPISGHRSVSWYQQTPGQGLQFLFEYFSETQRNKGNFPGRFSGRQFSNSRSEMNVSTLELGDSALYLCASSLEGQSYGYTFGSGTRLTVV.

The chain couples TRBV9 to TRBJ2-7; D remains unclear. The CDR3 sequence is 11 residues long. V was shortened by 0 bases and J by 6 bases, with 4 bases between the two germline ends. Germline-derived CDR1 and CDR2 are SGDLS and YYNGEE. The CDR3 spells CASSVGGEQYF. The CDR3 nucleotides read TGTGCCAGCAGCGTAGGGGGCGAGCAGTACTTC. Full variable domain (remainder filled in from reference TRBV9 and TRBJ2-7): DSGVTQTPKHLITATGQRVTLRCSPRSGDLSVYWYQQSLDQGLQFLIQYYNGEERAKGNILERFSAQQFPDLHSELNLSSLELGDSALYFCASSVGGEQYFGPGTRLTVT.

In DNA form, the CDR3 reads TGTGCCAGCAGCTTAGGGGGCTTCGGGCGCAATCAGCCCCAGCATTTT. Its translation is CASSLGGFGRNQPQHF. This chain connects TRBV7-2 to TRBJ1-5; D is possibly TRBD1 (5 bases). The germline V gene has CDR1 SGHTA and CDR2 FQGNSA. V shed 1 base and J shed 2 bases, with 12 bases lying between them. The CDR3 consists of 16 residues.

The J gene is TRBJ2-7, the V gene TRBV18; D is unclear. The germline V gene has CDR1 KGHSH and CDR2 LQKENI. The V gene lost 3 bases and the J gene lost 2 bases, with 11 bases spanning the gap. The CDR3 spans 14 residues. The CDR3 coding sequence is TGTGCCAGCTCACCGGGCCCTTCTCCCTACGAGCAGTACTTC. This sequence encodes CASSPGPSPYEQYF.

The rearrangement uses TRBV21-1 and TRBJ1-4. TRBV21-1 is listed as a pseudogene. This CDR3 region has 14 residues. The CDR3 sequence: CASSASGGEEKLFF. The CDR3 nucleotides read TGTGCCAGCAGCGCCTCGGGGGGGGAGGAAAAACTGTTTTTT.

The J gene is TRBJ2-7, the V gene TRBV6-5, with 7 bases identical to TRBD2. The CDR3 contains 15 residues. Looked up from germline, CDR1 is MNHEY and CDR2 is SVGAGI. V lost 6 bases and J lost 3; bases outside the gene matches: 11. CDR3 DNA: TGTGCCAGCAGCGCAAGCGGGGTGGGGGACTACGAGCAGTACTTC. Its translation: CASSASGVGDYEQYF.

This clone was detected once. The genes are TRBV18 and TRBJ1-4; no firm D call. Germline V gene data show CDR1 as KGHSH and CDR2 as LQKENI. The ends were cut back, 3 bases at V and 4 bases at J, with 9 bases in the middle. The CDR3 is made up of 14 amino acids. CDR3 coding DNA: TGTGCCAGCTCACCCTCTTGGAATAATGAAAAACTGTTTTTT. Encoded protein: CASSPSWNNEKLFF.

The chain joins TRBV28 to TRBJ2-7; D tentatively fits TRBD1 or TRBD2 (6 bases each). This CDR3 comprises 15 residues. Germline V CDR1 and CDR2: MDHEN, SYDVKM. V lost 4 bases, J lost 3 bases, and 16 bases lay in between. Here the CDR3 reads CASSSAWGAHYEQYF. CDR3 DNA sequence: TGTGCCAGCAGTTCCGCGTGGGGGGCCCACTACGAGCAGTACTTC.

The genes are TRBV19 and TRBJ1-1; D is undetermined. Per germline, CDR1 LNHDA and CDR2 SQIVND (reference sequence). This CDR3 contains 14 residues. Trimming stripped 7 bases from V and 6 bases from J, with 18 bases between. As DNA, the CDR3 is TGTGCCAGTAAAAACCTTCGGGGTCTCGCTGAAGCTTTCTTT. This sequence encodes CASKNLRGLAEAFF.

This chain links TRBV19 with TRBJ1-4; D is possibly TRBD1 (5 bases). This CDR3 spans 15 amino acids. V was pared by 2 bases and J by 0 bases, with 7 bases between. CDR1 is LNHDA, CDR2 SQIVND, per germline (reference sequence). CDR3 sequence: CASSIRGATNEKLFF. The CDR3 DNA is TGTGCCAGTAGTATACGAGGGGCAACTAATGAAAAACTGTTTTTT.

The chain uses TRBV7-9 and TRBJ1-6, with D tentatively TRBD1 (6 bases). This CDR3 region has 15 residues. Per the germline V gene, CDR1 is SEHNR and CDR2 is FQNEAQ (reference sequence). Trimming removed 4 bases at V and 12 bases at J, with 19 bases between. CDR3 bases: TGTGCCAGCAGCTCCCATCGGGGGCAGACCCAACCCCTCCACTTT. It translates to CASSSHRGQTQPLHF.

This rearrangement joins TRBV3-1 (or the pseudogene TRBV3-2) to TRBJ2-7; tentative D call: TRBD1 (5 bases). The V and J ends lost 2 bases and 3 bases respectively, with 11 bases between them. CDR3 length: 14 residues. Looked up from germline, CDR1 is LGHDT and CDR2 is YNNKEL (reference sequence). The CDR3 nucleotides are TGTGCCAGCAGCCAAAAAGGGGATTTCTACGAGCAGTACTTC. Protein sequence: CASSQKGDFYEQYF.

This rearrangement joins TRBV7-8 to TRBJ2-7; 8 bases map to TRBD1. Germline trimming cut 5 bases from V and 0 bases from J; bases unmatched to any gene: 6. Germline assignment: CDR1 SGHVS and CDR2 FQNEAQ. This CDR3 contains 15 residues. The CDR3 DNA reads TGTGCCAGCAGCCCGAGGGACAGGAGCTCCTACGAGCAGTACTTC. Encoded protein: CASSPRDRSSYEQYF.

The chain has TRBV19 and TRBJ2-7; TRBD1 agrees at 9 bases. V trimming: 5 bases; J trimming: 5 bases; junction bases outside the gene matches: 16. This CDR3 is built from 17 residues. CDR1 is LNHDA, CDR2 SQIVND, per germline (reference sequence). The DNA of the CDR3 is TGTGCCAGTAGTTTAACTTACCGCCGGGACAGGGCCAACGAGCAGTACTTC. This encodes CASSLTYRRDRANEQYF.

The V and J genes are TRBV7-2 and TRBJ2-7, with 9 bases that match TRBD2. V lost 6 bases to trimming and J lost 2 bases; unmatched junction nucleotides: 5. Looked up from germline, CDR1 is SGHTA and CDR2 is FQGNSA. The CDR3 length is 14 residues. For the CDR3, the DNA is TGTGCCAGCAGAGCGGGGGGCATAACCTACGAGCAGTACTTC. Protein product: CASRAGGITYEQYF.

V and J are TRBV7-6 and TRBJ2-7, with 8 nucleotides matching TRBD2. The CDR3 is 16 amino acids. The germline CDR1 and CDR2 sequences are SGHVS and FNYEAQ. J gave up 6 bases and V 3 bases, and 13 bases lay outside the gene matches. CDR3 sequence: CASSFLAGGAISEQYF. The CDR3 nucleotides are TGTGCCAGCAGCTTCCTCGCGGGGGGCGCGATCTCCGAGCAGTACTTC.

The chain uses TRBV7-2 and TRBJ2-1; 10 nucleotides agree with TRBD1. CDR3 length equals 15 residues. The V gene end was trimmed by 5 bases and the J gene end by 11 bases; junction bases not matched to a gene: 12. From germline, CDR1 is SGHTA and CDR2 FQGNSA. The CDR3 spells CASSPRTGGWGKQFF. The CDR3 bases are TGTGCCAGCAGCCCGAGGACAGGGGGGTGGGGTAAGCAGTTCTTC.

The genes are TRBV9 and TRBJ2-2, with D possibly TRBD2 on 6 matching bases. Germline V gene data show CDR1 as SGDLS and CDR2 as YYNGEE. Trimming shortened V by 6 bases and J by 4 bases, and 16 bases separated the two germline ends. The CDR3 loop spans 15 amino acids. The CDR3 nucleotides are TGTGCCAGCAACAACGTCCAGGGAGGCACCGGGGAGCTGTTTTTT. The encoded protein is CASNNVQGGTGELFF.

The V gene is TRBV12-3 or TRBV12-4, the J gene TRBJ2-2; D is uncertain. The V and J ends lost 3 bases and 6 bases respectively, with 8 bases between them. This CDR3 is built from 13 residues. In DNA, the CDR3 is TGTGCCAGCAGTTTGTCAGGTCCCGGGGAGCTGTTTTTT. Its protein is CASSLSGPGELFF.

The V and J genes are TRBV28 and TRBJ2-1, with a tentative D call TRBD1 (6 bases). Germline V CDR1 and CDR2: MDHEN, SYDVKM. This CDR3 has 16 residues. V gave up 7 bases and J gave up 1 base, with 17 bases separating them. In DNA, the CDR3 is TGTGCCAGCAACTCACGAGGGGGTCGTTCCTACAATGAGCAGTTCTTC. Translated: CASNSRGGRSYNEQFF.

This sequence joins TRBV30 and TRBJ1-2; TRBD1 is a possible D gene (5 bases). Looked up from germline, CDR1 is GTSNPN and CDR2 is SVGIG (reference sequence). The CDR3 sequence is 15 residues long. V was trimmed by 2 bases and J by 8 bases, leaving 21 bases between them. CDR3 bases: TGTGCCTGGAGTCCACCTGGTGCAGGGCGGGGCGGCTACACCTTC. Translating it yields CAWSPPGAGRGGYTF.

The chain has TRBV5-4 and TRBJ2-1; TRBD2 agrees at 8 bases. J was trimmed by 8 bases and V by 4 bases; bases with no gene match: 14. CDR1 SGHNT and CDR2 YYREEE come from the germline V gene (reference sequence). The CDR3 consists of 16 residues. The CDR3 nucleotides are TGTGCCAGCAGCCCGGGGGGGCAGAAGGGTCGCGATGAGCAGTTCTTC. Translation: CASSPGGQKGRDEQFF.

The chain is built from TRBV7-2 and TRBJ2-7, with TRBD2 identical over 12 bases. V shed 0 bases and J 5 bases; nucleotides not matched to a gene: 5. Germline-derived CDR1 and CDR2 are SGHTA and FQGNSA. The CDR3 runs to 16 residues. The CDR3 is CASSLAGTSGRNEQYF. CDR3 coding DNA: TGTGCCAGCAGCTTAGCCGGGACTAGCGGGCGAAACGAGCAGTACTTC.

The chain uses TRBV19 and TRBJ1-1; maybe TRBD1 (6 bases). Trimming stripped 6 bases from V and 7 bases from J, with 9 bases between. CDR1 is LNHDA, CDR2 SQIVND, per germline (reference sequence). The CDR3 contains 11 residues. CDR3 bases: TGTGCCAGTAGGTCGACAGGTGAAGCTTTCTTT. Translated, it gives CASRSTGEAFF.

The table lists this clone with a count of one. The chain joins TRBV27 to TRBJ2-3; the match to TRBD2 covers 13 bases. The V segment lost 4 bases and the J segment 9 bases; nucleotides outside the gene matches: 7. The CDR3 totals 15 residues. Germline V gene sequence: CDR1 MNHEY, CDR2 SMNVEV (reference sequence). CDR3 nucleotides: TGTGCCAGCAGTTCCACTAGCGGGGGGGGCCGGACGCAGTATTTT. Its protein product is CASSSTSGGGRTQYF.